These 16 T cell receptor beta chains were sequenced from one sample in a study of blood T cell repertoires in COVID-19. TCRdb's table, derived via immunoSEQ multiplex PCR, lists solely in-frame clones and lacks some. This sample yields about 200,000 clones, of which around three quarters are seen a single time; about 5.5% belongs to the top ten. The source material was peripheral blood. The receptors stem from a woman between 65 and 79 years old with acute or convalescent COVID-19.

CDR3 nucleotides: TGTGCCTGGGGAAATCCGGGACAGGGTAGAAACCAGCCCCAGCATTTT. It translates to CAWGNPGQGRNQPQHF. V gene TRBV30 combines with J gene TRBJ1-5; TRBD1 aligns across 9 bases. The V gene's germline CDR1 is GTSNPN and CDR2 SVGIG (reference sequence). The CDR3 consists of 16 residues. The V and J ends lost 5 bases and 7 bases, in that order; junction bases with no gene match: 15.

The chain uses TRBV7-9 and TRBJ2-1, with 14 bases identical to TRBD2. Germline V gene lookup returns CDR1 SEHNR and CDR2 FQNEAQ (reference sequence). This CDR3 has 16 amino acids. The ends lost 5 bases at V and 10 bases at J; junction bases unmatched: 10. CDR3 bases: TGTGCCAGCAGCCCCCGACTAGCGGGAGGGCCTGGGGAGCAGTTCTTC. Protein: CASSPRLAGGPGEQFF.

J is TRBJ1-2 and V is TRBV6-5; 7 bases fit TRBD1. V lost 0 bases, J lost 3 bases, and 4 bases stayed unmatched. In germline, CDR1 is MNHEY, CDR2 SVGAGI. The CDR3 runs 15 residues. The DNA for the CDR3 is TGTGCCAGCAGTTACTCGGGCGGGACAGACTATGGCTACACCTTC. It codes for CASSYSGGTDYGYTF.

This chain connects TRBV9 to TRBJ1-6; D call uncertain. This CDR3 comprises 17 residues. V lost 4 bases, J lost 5 bases, and 19 bases lay in between. Germline V gene data show CDR1 as SGDLS and CDR2 as YYNGEE. This CDR3 is CASSPRGGPRDNSPLHF. CDR3 sequence (DNA): TGTGCCAGCAGCCCACGAGGAGGGCCGAGGGATAATTCACCCCTCCACTTT.

This clone was seen a few times. The J gene is TRBJ1-5, the V gene TRBV2; 7 bases align to TRBD1. Germline values: CDR1 SNHLY, CDR2 FYNNEI. V lost 6 bases and J lost 4; bases outside the gene matches: 3. This CDR3 has 13 residues. This CDR3 reads CASRETGNQPQHF. The CDR3, as DNA: TGTGCCAGCAGGGAGACAGGGAATCAGCCCCAGCATTTT. The whole variable domain, remainder taken from reference TRBV2 and TRBJ1-5, is EPEVTQTPSHQVTQMGQEVILRCVPISNHLYFYWYRQILGQKVEFLVSFYNNEISEKSEIFDDQFSVERPDGSNFTLKIRSTKLEDSAMYFCASRETGNQPQHFGDGTRLSIL.

The chain recombines TRBV14 with TRBJ2-7; 12 bases agree with TRBD2. Trimming took 4 bases from V and 7 from J; bases not matched to a gene: 8. The CDR3 runs 15 residues. The germline V gene encodes CDR1 SGHDN and CDR2 FVKESK. This CDR3 is CASSRLAGAVREQYF. The CDR3 nucleotides read TGTGCCAGCAGCCGACTAGCGGGAGCGGTACGAGAGCAGTACTTC.

Note on this clone: At one of its ends the junction is not consistent with the germline gene, which may arise from a read error. The CDR3 sequence is CASSQDFEREFAYNEQFF. CDR3 nucleotides: TGCGCCAGCAGCCAAGATTTCGAGCGGGAGTTCGCCTATAATGAGCAGTTCTTC. This chain uses TRBV4-1 with TRBJ2-1; TRBD2 matches at 8 bases. This CDR3 has 18 residues. Germline CDR1 and CDR2: MGHRA and YSYEKL.

This chain connects TRBV11-2 to TRBJ2-7; a possible D gene is TRBD1 (5 bases). V lost 5 bases, J lost 0 bases, and 11 bases lay in between. Germline CDR1 reads SGHAT; CDR2 reads FQNNGV. The CDR3 is 14 residues long. The CDR3 reads CASSPQGFSYEQYF. In DNA form, the CDR3 reads TGTGCCAGCAGCCCGCAGGGTTTCTCCTACGAGCAGTACTTC.

This chain links TRBV6-2 or TRBV6-3 with TRBJ2-1; 11 nucleotides line up with TRBD2. The CDR3 runs to 17 residues. Germline-derived CDR1 and CDR2 are MNHEY and SVGEGT. V trimming: 2 bases; J trimming: 3 bases; junction bases outside the gene matches: 6. The CDR3 nucleotides are TGTGCCAGCAGTTACAGCCTAGCGGGAGGTGACTACAATGAGCAGTTCTTC. Amino acid sequence: CASSYSLAGGDYNEQFF.

In its sample, this clone was seen a few times. The chain carries TRBV27 and TRBJ2-4, with 12 positions matching TRBD1. This CDR3 region has 17 residues. The V gene's germline CDR1 is MNHEY and CDR2 SMNVEV (reference sequence). With 5 bases clipped from V and 8 bases from J, the junction kept 13 bases outside the gene matches. This CDR3 reads CASSPGQGAPKRDIQYF. The CDR3, as DNA: TGTGCCAGCAGTCCGGGACAGGGGGCCCCAAAACGTGACATTCAGTACTTC.

The rearrangement joins TRBV5-1 to TRBJ1-6, with 8 bases identical to TRBD1. CDR3 length: 14 residues. V gave up 3 bases and J gave up 6 bases; unmatched junction bases: 2. The germline V gene encodes CDR1 SGHRS and CDR2 YFSETQ. The CDR3 bases are TGCGCCAGCAGCTCCGACAGGGGTAATTCACCCCTCCACTTT. This gives the protein CASSSDRGNSPLHF.

The gene calls are TRBV14 and TRBJ2-5; unclear D gene. V lost 4 bases to trimming and J lost 0 bases, with 6 bases between them. Looked up from germline, CDR1 is SGHDN and CDR2 is FVKESK. The CDR3 contains 13 residues. CDR3 nucleotides: TGTGCCAGCAGCCGGGCACACCAAGAGACCCAGTACTTC. This gives the protein CASSRAHQETQYF.

J is TRBJ1-2 and V is TRBV27; a possible D gene is TRBD1 (6 bases). V gave up 6 bases and J gave up 3 bases, with 14 bases separating them. This CDR3 spans 14 amino acids. Germline V lookup: CDR1 MNHEY, CDR2 SMNVEV (reference sequence). The CDR3 region has the DNA TGTGCCAGCAGAGAAACAGGGAGCTACTATGGCTACACCTTC. Protein product: CASRETGSYYGYTF.

This chain uses TRBV10-3 with TRBJ2-7; D possibly corresponds to TRBD2 (5 bases). CDR1 ENHRY and CDR2 SYGVKD come from the germline V gene. V was trimmed by 11 bases and J by 1 base, leaving 18 bases between them. The CDR3 spans 14 residues. Here the CDR3 reads CASSYRSASYEQYF. The CDR3 region has the DNA TGTGCCTCTAGCTATAGGAGTGCTTCCTACGAGCAGTACTTC.

This clone was found once. This chain links TRBV28 with TRBJ2-3, with 9 bases aligning to TRBD2. CDR3 length: 15 residues. The J segment lost 1 base and the V segment lost 6 bases, leaving 5 bases of the junction unmatched. The V gene's germline CDR1 is MDHEN and CDR2 SYDVKM. The CDR3 DNA reads as TGTGCCAGCAGCCTTAGCGGGAGCGGCACAGATACGCAGTATTTT. As protein: CASSLSGSGTDTQYF.

This sequence joins TRBV28 and TRBJ1-2; D possibly corresponds to TRBD1 (5 bases). Trimming took off 5 bases at V and 8 bases at J, with 9 bases between the two ends. The CDR3 length is 11 residues. CDR1 and CDR2 from the germline V gene are MDHEN and SYDVKM. The CDR3 DNA reads as TGTGCCAGCAGTGACAGTCAAGGCTACACCTTC. It codes for CASSDSQGYTF.